Listed here are 9 T cell receptor beta chains from one sample, sequenced in a study of shared clonotypes between healthy human individuals. TCRdb's copy holds only in-frame clones and misses some; the assay was immunoSEQ multiplex PCR. The repertoire holds some 2,400,000 clones, approximately 96% seen once, with around 0.13% in the top ten. The sample comprised naive CD4+ T cells sorted from blood. Subset here: CD45RA+ positively selected. The receptors derive from a man between 18 and 29 years old in good health.

The CDR3 bases are TGCGCCAGCAGCCCCTGGACTAGCGGGGGGGGCAACAATGAGCAGTTCTTC. Translating it yields CASSPWTSGGGNNEQFF. The J gene is TRBJ2-1, the V gene TRBV5-1; 15 bases map to TRBD2. Germline lookup yields CDR1 SGHRS and CDR2 YFSETQ. V shed 4 bases and J 5 bases; nucleotides not matched to a gene: 7. This CDR3 has 17 amino acids.

This chain joins TRBV10-2 and TRBJ2-7; TRBD2 matches 10 bases. The CDR3 contains 14 residues. The trim removed 7 bases at V and 5 bases at J, leaving 8 bases unmatched. Per germline, CDR1 WSHSY and CDR2 SAAADI. The CDR3: CASISSGGGNEQYF. The CDR3 DNA is TGCGCCAGCATTTCTAGCGGGGGTGGGAACGAGCAGTACTTC.

The V and J genes are TRBV10-3 and TRBJ1-4; tentative D call: TRBD1 (5 bases). Trimming left V 6 bases short and J 5 bases short, with 10 bases between. The CDR3 totals 13 residues. CDR1 and CDR2 (germline): ENHRY, SYGVKD. The CDR3 loop reads CAISQTENEKLFF. CDR3 coding DNA: TGTGCCATCAGCCAGACAGAAAATGAAAAACTGTTTTTT.

CDR3 in amino acids: CASSLAGTGSSYEQYF. CDR3 nucleotides: TGTGCCAGCTCACTCGCCGGGACAGGGAGCTCCTACGAGCAGTACTTC. The genes are TRBV18 and TRBJ2-7, with 9 bases lining up with TRBD1. The trim removed 4 bases at V and 0 bases at J, leaving 7 bases unmatched. The CDR3 covers 16 residues. Germline CDR1 reads KGHSH; CDR2 reads LQKENI.

Here the CDR3 reads CASSLRAGQTYEQYF. The CDR3, as DNA: TGTGCCAGCAGTTTAAGAGCGGGGCAAACCTACGAGCAGTACTTC. The chain employs TRBV27 and TRBJ2-7, with 7 bases that match TRBD2. CDR1 and CDR2 from the germline V gene are MNHEY and SMNVEV (reference sequence). CDR3 length: 15 amino acids. J lost 2 bases, V lost 2 bases, and 6 bases had no gene match.

This clone was detected once. The chain combines TRBV5-3 with TRBJ1-5; 9 bases align to TRBD1. TRBV5-3 is filed as an ORF, its function uncertain. There are 19 residues in the CDR3. The trim removed 1 base at V and 2 bases at J, leaving 13 bases unmatched. This chain's CDR3 is CARSLPLGGDRDRNQPQHF. CDR3 nucleotides: TGTGCCAGAAGCTTGCCATTGGGAGGGGACAGGGACCGCAATCAGCCCCAGCATTTT.

This sequence joins TRBV7-8 and TRBJ1-4; 7 nucleotides line up with TRBD1. The CDR3 runs 15 residues. Trimming at V came to 0 bases and at J to 5 bases, leaving 3 bases not matched to a gene. Germline CDR1 SGHVS, CDR2 FQNEAQ. The CDR3 sequence: CASSLAGQMNEKLFF. For the CDR3, the DNA is TGTGCCAGCAGCTTAGCGGGACAGATGAATGAAAAACTGTTTTTT.

Concerning this clone: The DNA is omitted, as the CDR3 cannot be located on it reliably, and the CDR3 follows TCRdb's listing. The rearrangement joins TRBV6-1 to TRBJ1-1. Germline V gives CDR1 MNHNS, CDR2 SASEGT. The CDR3 spans 15 amino acids, including both terminal residues. The chain's CDR3 is CASILAGPGNTEAFF.

Points on this clone: Different DNA sequences within this sample yield the same CDR3. This chain joins TRBV9 and TRBJ1-1, with 10 bases fitting TRBD1. The J segment lost 4 bases and the V segment lost 4 bases, leaving 4 bases of the junction unmatched. CDR1 and CDR2 (germline): SGDLS, YYNGEE. CDR3 length: 14 amino acids. The CDR3 is CASSPWTGGTEAFF. CDR3 sequence (DNA): TGTGCCAGCAGCCCATGGACAGGGGGCACTGAAGCTTTCTTT. Full variable domain (missing parts from reference TRBV9 and TRBJ1-1): DSGVTQTPKHLITATGQRVTLRCSPRSGDLSVYWYQQSLDQGLQFLIQYYNGEERAKGNILERFSAQQFPDLHSELNLSSLELGDSALYFCASSPWTGGTEAFFGQGTRLTVV.